The following is a T cell receptor (beta chain) sequence with its context. The specificity of this receptor is unknown. No clone much larger than this one lies a single base away; base qualities are absent. For repertoire sequencing, genomic DNA was processed from frozen pancreas tissue. The DNeasy Blood and Tissue Kit was used to extract about 1.8-3.4 ug of genomic DNA from umbilical cord blood or frozen pancreas. These data belong to a study of fetal regulatory T cell absence and autoimmunity (dated by TCRdb to 2017 to 2019). In the study overall: The IPEX patients showed exocrine pancreas autoimmunity in the absence of clinical diabetes. The research as a whole found: The oligoclonal enrichment was interpreted as supporting antigen-driven autoimmunity in the pancreas before birth in IPEX syndrome. TRB gene family usage was found to be broadly similar between cord blood and pancreas and to resemble published neonatal and adult repertoires. Significant oligoclonal enrichment of the TCR compartment was observed in pancreas versus cord blood, with some top clones enriched more than 90-fold.

CDR1 MNHEY and CDR2 SMNVEV were looked up in the germline V gene (reference sequence). From the cysteine through the phenylalanine, the CDR3 covers 13 amino acids. This entry keeps only the CDR3 DNA: 39 bases, framed from base 1. The junction carries 14 bases between V and J, which are trimmed by 6 bases and 6 bases respectively. On the immunoSEQ human TCRbeta survey platform, TCRbeta CDR3 regions were amplified and barcoded with a two-step multiplex PCR. Sequencing of the libraries was done on Illumina instruments, and IgH was sequenced in parallel from the same samples. The study's own analysis went as follows. To remove PCR and sequencing errors, raw reads were filtered against the IMGT V, D, J definitions and then binned using a nearest-neighbor algorithm. Clones were defined by identical nucleotide sequence; differential abundance between tissues used per-clone Fisher exact tests with pFDR threshold p<0.01. Clones with frequencies too low for statistical inference were excluded by a minimum inclusion filter of 10 in either sample. The immunoSEQ Analyzer was used for pairwise clonal comparisons, and IMGT tools were used to assess gene family usage. TCRdb mirrors the immuneACCESS table, restricted to in-frame sequences. Some clones are absent from its copies; in checked studies, under half trace to an unresolved V gene, and the reason for the others is unknown. V and J calls and clone size are those listed in that table; D and trimming were worked out from the DNA. The sample contains around 100,000 clones, 55% to 75% of them found a single time. Just under 2% of the sample goes to the ten largest clones.

The chain joins TRBV27 to TRBJ1-1; TRBD1 might be the D gene, on 6 matching bases. The sequenced sample consisted of pancreas tissue. This receptor was obtained from a male donor with IPEX syndrome. The DNA sequence reads TGTGCCAGCAGGACCTACAGGGTAGCTGAAGCTTTCTTT. Translated, it gives CASRTYRVAEAFF.